This TCR beta chain was captured by sequencing in a study of Ad26.COV2.S vaccination and SARS-CoV-2 variants. This table comes from immunoSEQ multiplex PCR, and its TCRdb copy is limited to in-frame clones, with some not included. The data hold approximately 400,000 clones, with 92% observed a single time. This CDR3 is built from 19 residues. V dropped 3 bases and J dropped 1 base, with 24 bases sitting between them. Per the germline V gene, CDR1 is MNHEY and CDR2 is SVGEGT. Of note for this clone: The antigen is not known.

The study's findings and limits: It was found that vaccine and placebo recipients had similar non-spike TCR breadth.

Material: peripheral blood, obtained after recovery from COVID-19. This receptor was obtained from a human donor who had recovered from COVID-19. V gene TRBV6-2 or TRBV6-3 combines with J gene TRBJ1-1; tentative D call: TRBD1 (5 bases). CDR3 sequence (DNA): TGTGCCAGCAGTTATTGGGGGGTTGAGATAGGAAGGAGGAACACTGAAGCTTTCTTT. Translating it yields CASSYWGVEIGRRNTEAFF.